The next 14 T cell receptor beta chains were all read from a single sample in a study of neoadjuvant anti-PD-1 for oral cavity cancer. Clones were sequenced by immunoSEQ multiplex PCR, and TCRdb holds only the in-frame ones, with some missing. The profile shows roughly 6,600 clones, about 78% of them singletons. Here the sequenced sample was PBMCs, taken before nivolumab (anti-PD-1) treatment. Every receptor here comes from a person between 40 and 85 years old with oral cavity squamous cell carcinoma.

This clone was seen a handful of times. The genes are TRBV6-1 and TRBJ1-2, with D perhaps matching TRBD1 (5 bases). With 1 base removed from V and 3 bases from J, the gap between germline ends came to 6 bases. The CDR3 is 13 amino acids. Germline lookup yields CDR1 MNHNS and CDR2 SASEGT. The CDR3 region has the DNA TGTGCCAGCAGTGAAGGGACACACTATGGCTACACCTTC. Residues: CASSEGTHYGYTF.

The rearrangement uses TRBV2 and TRBJ2-2, with 8 nucleotides matching TRBD1. J lost 1 base, V lost 6 bases, and 1 base had no gene match. The CDR3 length is 14 residues. Germline V gene lookup returns CDR1 SNHLY and CDR2 FYNNEI. CDR3 amino acids: CASRGTGNTGELFF. The DNA for the CDR3 is TGTGCCAGCAGGGGGACAGGGAACACCGGGGAGCTGTTTTTT.

This chain joins TRBV6-1 and TRBJ2-7; no clear D. The V end lost 4 bases, the J end lost 4 bases, and 11 bases lay between the germline ends. Germline CDR1 MNHNS, CDR2 SASEGT. The length of the CDR3 is 13 residues. Here the CDR3 DNA reads TGTGCCAGCAGTGTGTTGGCAGAATACGAGCAGTACTTC. Translation: CASSVLAEYEQYF.

In its sample, this clone was seen a few times. The genes are TRBV27 and TRBJ2-7; 10 nucleotides agree with TRBD1. CDR3 size: 16 residues. The J segment lost 5 bases and the V segment lost 6 bases, leaving 13 bases of the junction unmatched. Per germline, CDR1 MNHEY and CDR2 SMNVEV (reference sequence). CDR3 sequence reads: CASRPPTGGLPHEQYF. The CDR3 bases are TGTGCCAGCAGACCTCCGACAGGGGGCCTTCCTCACGAGCAGTACTTC.

The rearrangement links TRBV2 to TRBJ1-4; maybe TRBD1 (5 bases). This CDR3 has 14 amino acids. Germline assignment: CDR1 SNHLY and CDR2 FYNNEI. Trimming cost V 5 bases and J 6 bases, with 13 bases left between them. In DNA, the CDR3 is TGTGCCAGCAGTCTATACGGGGGGGATGAAAAACTGTTTTTT. This encodes CASSLYGGDEKLFF. The variable domain in full, with the rest retrieved from reference TRBV2 and TRBJ1-4, is EPEVTQTPSHQVTQMGQEVILRCVPISNHLYFYWYRQILGQKVEFLVSFYNNEISEKSEIFDDQFSVERPDGSNFTLKIRSTKLEDSAMYFCASSLYGGDEKLFFGSGTQLSVL.

In its sample, this clone was seen a few times. The chain links TRBV6-6 to TRBJ1-6, with 8 bases matching TRBD1. This CDR3 has 16 residues. After removal of 3 bases from V and 7 bases from J, the junction contained 8 bases not matched to a gene. CDR1 MNHNY and CDR2 SVGAGI come from the germline V gene (reference sequence). The CDR3 DNA reads TGTGCCAGCAGTTATTACCCGGGACAGGCCAATTCACCCCTCCACTTT. Its protein is CASSYYPGQANSPLHF.

The J gene is TRBJ2-5, the V gene TRBV2; D possibly corresponds to TRBD2 (6 bases). CDR1 is SNHLY, CDR2 FYNNEI, per germline. Trimming took off 0 bases at V and 2 bases at J, with 16 bases between the two ends. This CDR3 region has 17 residues. The CDR3 DNA is TGTGCCAGCAGTGAAGCGGTACCCGGGACTGGTCAAGAGACCCAGTACTTC. Its protein is CASSEAVPGTGQETQYF. Filled out from reference TRBV2 and TRBJ2-5, the complete variable domain reads EPEVTQTPSHQVTQMGQEVILRCVPISNHLYFYWYRQILGQKVEFLVSFYNNEISEKSEIFDDQFSVERPDGSNFTLKIRSTKLEDSAMYFCASSEAVPGTGQETQYFGPGTRLLVL.

This chain uses TRBV7-9 with TRBJ1-2; no firm D call. The V and J ends lost 0 bases and 7 bases respectively, with 12 bases between them. Germline V gene lookup returns CDR1 SEHNR and CDR2 FQNEAQ (reference sequence). The CDR3 totals 14 residues. Here the CDR3 DNA reads TGTGCCAGCAGCTTAGCAGAACCAATTGGTGGCTACACCTTC. This sequence encodes CASSLAEPIGGYTF.

The V call is TRBV28, the J call TRBJ1-1; maybe TRBD1 (5 bases). V lost 4 bases and J 4 bases, leaving 16 bases between the germline ends. Germline CDR1 and CDR2: MDHEN and SYDVKM. The CDR3 spans 15 residues. The CDR3 region is CASSSAGSSSTEAFF. CDR3 nucleotide sequence: TGTGCCAGCAGTTCCGCAGGGTCCTCCAGCACTGAAGCTTTCTTT.

The CDR3 here is CASSDSTGGPDTQYF. The CDR3 DNA reads TGTGCCAGCAGTGACTCTACGGGGGGGCCAGATACGCAGTATTTT. The chain joins TRBV6-4 to TRBJ2-3; 8 nucleotides align to TRBD2. Germline lookup yields CDR1 MRHNA and CDR2 SNTAGT. V lost 0 bases, J lost 4 bases, and 3 bases stayed unmatched. The CDR3 extends over 15 amino acids.

V gene TRBV10-3 combines with J gene TRBJ2-2; 10 bases map to TRBD1. V was clipped by 6 bases and J by 5 bases; unmatched bases: 9. This CDR3 is built from 16 residues. Germline assignment: CDR1 ENHRY and CDR2 SYGVKD. CDR3 loop: CAIREPGQGLTGELFF. In nucleotides, the CDR3 is TGTGCCATCAGAGAGCCGGGACAGGGGTTGACCGGGGAGCTGTTTTTT.

The chain links TRBV7-6 to TRBJ2-3; a weak D match, TRBD2 (7 bases). This CDR3 contains 19 residues. Germline values: CDR1 SGHVS, CDR2 FNYEAQ. V was cut by 4 bases and J by 6 bases, with 29 bases left in between. CDR3 DNA: TGTGCCAGCAGCTCGAGCCGGGGGGCTGGCCATTGGGTTATGGATACGCAGTATTTT. Amino acid sequence: CASSSSRGAGHWVMDTQYF.

V gene TRBV11-2 combines with J gene TRBJ1-1; a weak D match, TRBD1 (5 bases). Trimming took off 5 bases at V and 0 bases at J, with 10 bases between the two ends. The germline CDR1 and CDR2 sequences are SGHAT and FQNNGV. The CDR3 sequence is 14 residues long. CDR3 loop: CASSPGTMNTEAFF. The CDR3 DNA is TGTGCCAGCAGCCCGGGGACGATGAACACTGAAGCTTTCTTT.

As DNA, the CDR3 is TGTGCCAGCAGCCAGACCAGGGACAGGAGGGGGAATGGCTACACCTTC. It codes for CASSQTRDRRGNGYTF. The chain couples TRBV4-2 to TRBJ1-2; 8 nucleotides line up with TRBD1. This CDR3 is 16 amino acids long. Losses at the gene ends were 3 bases for V and 6 bases for J; bases not matched to a gene: 12. Per germline, CDR1 LGHNA and CDR2 YNFKEQ.